Presented here are 2 T cell receptor beta chains from one specimen sequenced in a study of blood T cell repertoires in COVID-19. Repertoires were generated with immunoSEQ multiplex PCR, while TCRdb's copy carries only in-frame clones and drops some. The repertoire holds 150,000 to 200,000 clones, with roughly 79% as singletons. The sample taken for sequencing was peripheral blood. Every receptor here comes from a man between 60 and 70 years old with active or convalescent COVID-19.

The CDR3 bases are TGTGCCAGCAGCTTTGGGACAGTCTTTCAGCCCCAGCATTTT. Protein: CASSFGTVFQPQHF. The chain has TRBV7-2 and TRBJ1-5, with 7 nucleotides matching TRBD1. Germline CDR1 is SGHTA and CDR2 is FQGNSA. V lost 3 bases, J lost 6 bases, and 5 bases stayed unmatched. This CDR3 is built from 14 residues.

This clone was observed a few times. The genes are TRBV28 and TRBJ2-3; D is uncertain. Germline loops: CDR1 MDHEN, CDR2 SYDVKM. The CDR3 totals 16 residues. Trimming shortened V by 5 bases and J by 1 base, and 16 bases separated the two germline ends. CDR3 in amino acids: CASSPLPDLGTDTQYF. CDR3 DNA: TGTGCCAGCAGTCCCCTCCCTGATCTAGGCACAGATACGCAGTATTTT. The full variable domain, its missing parts supplied by reference TRBV28 and TRBJ2-3, is DVKVTQSSRYLVKRTGEKVFLECVQDMDHENMFWYRQDPGLGLRLIYFSYDVKMKEKGDIPEGYSVSREKKERFSLILESASTNQTSMYLCASSPLPDLGTDTQYFGPGTRLTVL.